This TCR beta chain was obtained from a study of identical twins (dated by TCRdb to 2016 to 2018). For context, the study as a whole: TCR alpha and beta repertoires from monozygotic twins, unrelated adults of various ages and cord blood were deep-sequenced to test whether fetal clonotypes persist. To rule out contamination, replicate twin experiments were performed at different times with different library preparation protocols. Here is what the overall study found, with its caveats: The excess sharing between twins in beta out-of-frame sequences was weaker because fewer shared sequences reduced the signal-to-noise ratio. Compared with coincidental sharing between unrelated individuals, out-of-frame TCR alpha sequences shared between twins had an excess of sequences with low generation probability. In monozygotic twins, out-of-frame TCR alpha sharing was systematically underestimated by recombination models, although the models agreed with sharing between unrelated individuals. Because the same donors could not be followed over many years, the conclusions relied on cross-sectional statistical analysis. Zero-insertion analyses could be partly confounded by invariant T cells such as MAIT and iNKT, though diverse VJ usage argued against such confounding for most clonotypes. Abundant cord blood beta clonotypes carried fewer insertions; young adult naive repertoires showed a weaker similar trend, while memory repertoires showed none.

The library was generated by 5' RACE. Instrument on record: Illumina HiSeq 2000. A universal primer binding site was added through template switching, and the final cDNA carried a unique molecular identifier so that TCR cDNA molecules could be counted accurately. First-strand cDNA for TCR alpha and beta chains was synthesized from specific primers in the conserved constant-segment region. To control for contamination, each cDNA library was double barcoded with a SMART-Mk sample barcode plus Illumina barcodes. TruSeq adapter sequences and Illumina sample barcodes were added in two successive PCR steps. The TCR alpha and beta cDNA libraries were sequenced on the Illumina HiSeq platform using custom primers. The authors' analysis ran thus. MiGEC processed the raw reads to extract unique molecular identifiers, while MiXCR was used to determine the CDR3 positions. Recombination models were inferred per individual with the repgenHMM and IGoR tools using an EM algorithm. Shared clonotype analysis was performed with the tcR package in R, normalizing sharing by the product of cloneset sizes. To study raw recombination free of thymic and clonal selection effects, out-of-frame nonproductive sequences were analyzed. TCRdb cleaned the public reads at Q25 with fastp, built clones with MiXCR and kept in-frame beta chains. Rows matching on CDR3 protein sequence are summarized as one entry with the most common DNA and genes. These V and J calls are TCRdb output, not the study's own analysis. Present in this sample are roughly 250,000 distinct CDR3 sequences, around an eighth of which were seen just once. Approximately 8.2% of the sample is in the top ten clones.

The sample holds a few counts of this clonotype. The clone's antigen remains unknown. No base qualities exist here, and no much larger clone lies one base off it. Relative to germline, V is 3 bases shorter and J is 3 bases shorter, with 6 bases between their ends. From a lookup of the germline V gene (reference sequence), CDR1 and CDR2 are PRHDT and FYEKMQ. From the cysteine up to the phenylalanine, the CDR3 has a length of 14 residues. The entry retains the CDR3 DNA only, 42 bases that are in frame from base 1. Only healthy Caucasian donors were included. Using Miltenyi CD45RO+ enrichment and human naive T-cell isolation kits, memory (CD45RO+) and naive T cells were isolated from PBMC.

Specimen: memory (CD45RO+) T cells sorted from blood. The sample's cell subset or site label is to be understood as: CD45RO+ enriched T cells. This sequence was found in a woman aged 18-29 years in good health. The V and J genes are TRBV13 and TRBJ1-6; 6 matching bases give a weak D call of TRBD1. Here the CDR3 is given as CASSFRGYNSPLHF. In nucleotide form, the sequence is TGTGCCAGCAGCTTCAGGGGCTATAATTCACCCCTCCACTTT.